The 6 T cell receptor beta chains reported below all come from one sample, sequenced in a study of CD8 T cells in Susac syndrome. RNA, at about 0.5 to 1 ug, was reverse transcribed with random hexamers. TCRdb analysed the immunoSEQ multiplex PCR reads with MiXCR anew, one entry per CDR3 protein. Seen here are about 120,000 distinct CDR3 sequences, around 93% observed once, and the top ten hold approximately 0.12%. The sequenced material came from CD8+ T cells from PBMCs. The origin of the receptors is a human donor in good health.

The rearrangement uses TRBV6-2 or TRBV6-3 and TRBJ2-7, with 7 bases fitting TRBD1. Germline-derived CDR1 and CDR2 are MNHEY and SVGEGT. The CDR3 totals 14 residues. V lost 7 bases to trimming and J lost 3 bases; unmatched junction nucleotides: 9. The CDR3 loop is CASTIDGDSYEQYF. The CDR3 bases are TGTGCCAGCACAATTGATGGGGACAGCTACGAGCAGTACTTC.

This rearrangement joins TRBV30 to TRBJ1-3; TRBD1 might be the D (6 bases). CDR3 length equals 15 residues. Germline CDR1 is GTSNPN and CDR2 is SVGIG (reference sequence). With 0 bases removed from V and 3 bases from J, the gap between germline ends came to 12 bases. The CDR3 DNA sequence: TGTGCCTGGAGTGTACAGGGTCGGCGTGGAAACACCATATATTTT. Its protein is CAWSVQGRRGNTIYF.

This chain links TRBV28 with TRBJ1-2; weak D call: TRBD1 (6 bases). Trimming stripped 3 bases from V and 2 bases from J, with 13 bases between. The CDR3 contains 15 residues. Germline V CDR1 and CDR2: MDHEN, SYDVKM. CDR3 sequence reads: CASSFRGGVNYGYTF. In DNA form, the CDR3 reads TGTGCCAGCAGTTTTCGCGGGGGCGTAAACTATGGCTACACCTTC.

This CDR3 reads CASSGIQGRRDGYTF. CDR3 coding DNA: TGTGCCAGCAGCGGGATACAGGGGCGACGGGATGGCTACACCTTC. The chain combines TRBV3-1 with TRBJ1-2, with 7 bases matching TRBD1. This CDR3 is built from 15 residues. V was pared by 5 bases and J by 6 bases, with 12 bases of the junction left unmatched. Germline values: CDR1 LGHDT, CDR2 YNNKEL (reference sequence).

V is TRBV10-3 and J is TRBJ2-7; D is unresolved. Deletions cut 2 bases from V and 3 bases from J, with 5 bases between. Germline V gene sequence: CDR1 ENHRY, CDR2 SYGVKD. This CDR3 comprises 12 residues. CDR3 region: CAISELNYEQYF. The CDR3 nucleotides read TGTGCCATCAGTGAGCTAAACTACGAGCAGTACTTC.

This rearrangement joins TRBV29-1 to TRBJ2-4, with 8 bases identical to TRBD2. The ends lost 4 bases at V and 3 bases at J; junction bases unmatched: 5. The CDR3 covers 14 residues. Germline V lookup: CDR1 SQVTM, CDR2 ANQGSEA. In DNA, the CDR3 is TGCAGCGTTGCGGCCGGGGGGGACAAAAACATTCAGTACTTC. It specifies CSVAAGGDKNIQYF.